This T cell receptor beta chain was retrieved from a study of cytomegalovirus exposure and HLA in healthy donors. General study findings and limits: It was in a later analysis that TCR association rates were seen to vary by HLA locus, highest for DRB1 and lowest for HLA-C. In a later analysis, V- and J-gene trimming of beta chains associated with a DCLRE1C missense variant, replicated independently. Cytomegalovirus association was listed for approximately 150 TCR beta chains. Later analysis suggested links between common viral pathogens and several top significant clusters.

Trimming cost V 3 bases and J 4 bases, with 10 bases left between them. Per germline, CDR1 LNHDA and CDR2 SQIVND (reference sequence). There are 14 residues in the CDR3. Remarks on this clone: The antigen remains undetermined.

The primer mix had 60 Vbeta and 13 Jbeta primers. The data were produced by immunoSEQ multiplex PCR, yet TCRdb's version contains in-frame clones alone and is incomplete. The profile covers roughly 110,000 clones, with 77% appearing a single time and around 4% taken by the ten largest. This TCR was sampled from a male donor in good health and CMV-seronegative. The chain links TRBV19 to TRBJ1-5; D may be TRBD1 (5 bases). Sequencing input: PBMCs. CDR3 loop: CASSMGQKNQPQHF. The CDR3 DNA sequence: TGTGCCAGTAGTATGGGGCAGAAAAATCAGCCCCAGCATTTT.